The clone carrying this T cell receptor beta chain was detected a few times. Its antigen remains unidentified. The sample is drawn from a study of T cell repertoires in cytomegalovirus infection. At the level of the study: Both CMV infection and a matching HLA type were indicated by public TCR beta signatures. Study-wide results and caveats: Using cumulative public TCR beta family frequency, the authors identified those who carried CMV together with the relevant HLA. Dominant in the ex vivo response were TCR beta clonotypes restricted by HLA-C and specific for CMV.

TCRdb ran MiXCR on the reads and lists one entry per CDR3 protein. The table includes fewer than 550,000 distinct CDR3 sequences, roughly a third detected once. CDR1 and CDR2 from the germline V gene are SEHNR and FQNEAQ (reference sequence). This CDR3 has 17 residues. V lost 1 base to trimming and J lost 5 bases, with 20 bases between them. The material sequenced was PBMCs. The rearrangement joins TRBV7-9 to TRBJ2-5; tentatively, D is TRBD2 (6 bases). The source of this sequence is a human donor in good health (CMV status not recorded). Some clones in this sample may be carry-over from other donors' samples. The CDR3 region is CASSLGRGASSFETQYF. CDR3 nucleotide sequence: TGTGCCAGCAGCTTAGGGCGGGGTGCGTCTAGCTTCGAGACCCAGTACTTC.